This TCR beta chain was obtained from a study of blood T cell repertoires in COVID-19. Across the study: Collection of acute and convalescent COVID-19 samples took place in the United States, Italy and Spain.

Measured with immunoSEQ multiplex PCR; TCRdb has only the in-frame clones, and not every one. The sample lists about 220,000 clones; 83% were seen once. A case of COVID-19 had been met by exposed participants within 2 weeks before study entry. CDR3 length equals 14 residues. Looked up from germline, CDR1 is SGHAT and CDR2 is FQDESV (reference sequence). The V gene lost 2 bases and the J gene lost 0 bases, with 5 bases spanning the gap. This rearrangement joins TRBV11-1 to TRBJ1-5; D is ambiguous. The specimen was PBMCs or T cells enriched from blood (not recorded which). The TCR sequence derives from a woman aged 50 to 65 who had been exposed to COVID-19. The CDR3 DNA reads as TGTGCCAGCAGCTTACCCGGTAGCAATCAGCCCCAGCATTTT. Amino acids: CASSLPGSNQPQHF. The full variable domain, with the rest looked up from reference TRBV11-1 and TRBJ1-5, is EAEVAQSPRYKITEKSQAVAFWCDPISGHATLYWYRQILGQGPELLVQFQDESVVDDSQLPKDRFSAERLKGVDSTLKIQPAELGDSAMYLCASSLPGSNQPQHFGDGTRLSIL.